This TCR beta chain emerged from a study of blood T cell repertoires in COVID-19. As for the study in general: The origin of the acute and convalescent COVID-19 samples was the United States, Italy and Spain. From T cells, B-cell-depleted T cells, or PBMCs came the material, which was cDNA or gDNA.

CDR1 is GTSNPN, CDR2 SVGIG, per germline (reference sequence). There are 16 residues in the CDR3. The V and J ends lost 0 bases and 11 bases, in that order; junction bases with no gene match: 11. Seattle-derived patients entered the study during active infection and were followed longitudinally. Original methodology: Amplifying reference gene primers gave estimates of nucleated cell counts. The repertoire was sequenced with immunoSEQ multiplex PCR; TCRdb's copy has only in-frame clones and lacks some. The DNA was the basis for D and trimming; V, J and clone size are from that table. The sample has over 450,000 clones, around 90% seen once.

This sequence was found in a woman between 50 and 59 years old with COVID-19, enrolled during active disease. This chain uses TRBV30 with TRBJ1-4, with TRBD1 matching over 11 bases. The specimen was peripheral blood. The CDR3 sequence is CAWSVPRTGGAEKLFF. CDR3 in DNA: TGTGCCTGGAGTGTACCCCGGACAGGGGGCGCGGAGAAACTGTTTTTT.